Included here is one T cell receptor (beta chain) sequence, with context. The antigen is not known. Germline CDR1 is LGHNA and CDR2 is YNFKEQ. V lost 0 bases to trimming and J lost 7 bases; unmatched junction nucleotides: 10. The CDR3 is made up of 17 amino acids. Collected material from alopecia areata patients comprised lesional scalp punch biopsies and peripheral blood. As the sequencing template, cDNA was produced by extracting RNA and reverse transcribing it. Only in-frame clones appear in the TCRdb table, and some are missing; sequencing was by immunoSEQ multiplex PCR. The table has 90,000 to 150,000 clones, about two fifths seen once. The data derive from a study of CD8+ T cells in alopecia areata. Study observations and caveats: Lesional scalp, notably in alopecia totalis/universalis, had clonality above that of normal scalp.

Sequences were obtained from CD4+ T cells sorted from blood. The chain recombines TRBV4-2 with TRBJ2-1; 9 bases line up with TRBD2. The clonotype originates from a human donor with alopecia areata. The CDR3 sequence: CASSQDQGGGARNEQFF. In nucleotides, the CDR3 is TGTGCCAGCAGCCAAGATCAGGGCGGGGGGGCTAGGAATGAGCAGTTCTTC.